The TCR beta chain under discussion was sequenced for a study of blood T cell repertoires in COVID-19. Study summary: From the United States, Italy and Spain came samples of acute and convalescent COVID-19. From T cells, B-cell-depleted T cells, or PBMCs came the material, which was cDNA or gDNA.

Under the authors' procedure: Amplifying reference gene primers gave estimates of nucleated cell counts. Clones were sequenced by immunoSEQ multiplex PCR, and TCRdb holds only the in-frame ones, with some missing. The V and J calls and clone size are taken from that table; D and trimming were inferred from the DNA. The table records around 150,000 clones, approximately 83% of them present only once. This clone has just one count. The germline V gene has CDR1 SGHTA and CDR2 FQGTGA. The CDR3 contains 15 residues. The V gene lost 0 bases and the J gene lost 3 bases, with 8 bases spanning the gap. The receptor was derived from a man between 65 and 85 years old with acute or convalescent COVID-19. The specimen sequenced was peripheral blood. The chain carries TRBV7-3 and TRBJ1-4; the D is unclear. The CDR3 nucleotides read TGTGCCAGCAGCTTAACGGCGGCAGCTAATGAAAAACTGTTTTTT. This translates into CASSLTAAANEKLFF.